Below, 12 T cell receptor beta chains from the same sample are listed, as sequenced in a study of blood T cells in healthy people across ages. The second PCR ran about 6 to 12 cycles with a sample-barcoded 5' primer and J-beta primers. TCRdb fed the 5' RACE reads into MiXCR, producing one record per CDR3 protein. The table has 1.5 million or so distinct CDR3 sequences, about 42% seen once. What was sequenced was blood. The receptor source for this set is a young woman in good health.

This clonotype turned up a few times. The chain is built from TRBV20-1 and TRBJ2-1; D tentatively reads TRBD1 or TRBD2 (5 bases each). Germline CDR1 is DFQATT and CDR2 is SNEGSKA (reference sequence). Trimming pared 6 bases from V and 4 bases from J, leaving 13 bases between. CDR3 length: 13 residues. This CDR3 is CSATDGAYNEQFF. The CDR3 DNA follows: TGCAGTGCCACTGACGGGGCTTACAATGAGCAGTTCTTC.

V usage is TRBV29-1 and J usage is TRBJ1-5; no firm D call. Germline values: CDR1 SQVTM, CDR2 ANQGSEA. This CDR3 has 13 residues. Trimming removed 4 bases at V and 4 bases at J, with 11 bases between. The CDR3 DNA follows: TGCAGCGTTGCTGTAGGTGTTAATCAGCCCCAGCATTTT. Protein: CSVAVGVNQPQHF.

The chain is built from TRBV12-3 or TRBV12-4 and TRBJ1-1, with D unclear. The CDR3 loop spans 14 amino acids. Trimming left V 3 bases short and J 3 bases short, with 11 bases between. The DNA for the CDR3 is TGTGCCAGCAGTTTCACCCCTTATGACACTGAAGCTTTCTTT. Translation: CASSFTPYDTEAFF.

This clonotype turned up a few times. This chain connects TRBV4-3 to TRBJ2-3; 10 positions match TRBD2. This CDR3 is built from 17 residues. The trim removed 2 bases at V and 2 bases at J, leaving 7 bases unmatched. Germline loops: CDR1 LGHNA, CDR2 YSLEER. CDR3 nucleotide sequence: TGCGCCAGCAGCCAATCGGGGCTAGCGGGGGACACAGATACGCAGTATTTT. It is translated as CASSQSGLAGDTDTQYF.

This clonotype was seen only a few times. The V and J genes are TRBV13 and TRBJ1-5, with D unclear. Trimming removed 2 bases from V and 2 bases from J, with 13 bases in between. Germline CDR1 and CDR2: PRHDT and FYEKMQ (reference sequence). This CDR3 is 16 amino acids long. As DNA, the CDR3 is TGTGCCAGCAGCTTACGGACGGCCGAGGGCAATCAGCCCCAGCATTTT. Encoded protein: CASSLRTAEGNQPQHF.

The chain couples TRBV9 to TRBJ1-3; D call uncertain. CDR1 and CDR2 from the germline V gene are SGDLS and YYNGEE. Trimming took off 4 bases at V and 0 bases at J, with 20 bases between the two ends. The length of the CDR3 is 18 residues. CDR3 residues: CASSTSLPGASSGNTIYF. The CDR3 region has the DNA TGTGCCAGCAGCACCAGTCTCCCGGGAGCTAGCTCTGGAAACACCATATATTTT.

The chain is built from TRBV20-1 and TRBJ2-7; D tentatively fits TRBD1 or TRBD2 (6 bases each). The ends were cut back, 3 bases at V and 2 bases at J, with 17 bases in the middle. Germline V CDR1 and CDR2: DFQATT, SNEGSKA (reference sequence). This CDR3 contains 15 residues. CDR3 in amino acids: CSASGGGWVPYEQYF. As DNA, the CDR3 is TGCAGTGCTAGCGGGGGCGGGTGGGTCCCCTACGAGCAGTACTTC.

The CDR3 coding sequence is TGCGCCAGCAGCCAGTCCAGGAGGGGCACCGGGGAGCTGTTTTTT. It encodes CASSQSRRGTGELFF. V usage is TRBV4-1 and J usage is TRBJ2-2, with a possible D match to TRBD2 (6 bases). Trimming cost V 3 bases and J 4 bases, with 12 bases left between them. Germline assignment: CDR1 MGHRA and CDR2 YSYEKL. The CDR3 is made up of 15 amino acids.

This chain links TRBV6-2 or TRBV6-3 with TRBJ2-7; unclear D gene. V lost 7 bases, J lost 2 bases, and 12 bases lay in between. The CDR3 extends over 13 amino acids. Germline-derived CDR1 and CDR2 are MNHEY and SVGEGT. The CDR3 coding sequence is TGTGCCAGCAAGACCAGCATCGCCTACGAGCAGTACTTC. The encoded protein is CASKTSIAYEQYF.

A few counts support this clonotype. The CDR3 DNA sequence: TGCGCCAGCAGTAGTGACAGGGAGTTTACTGAAGCTTTCTTT. Encoded protein: CASSSDREFTEAFF. The chain has TRBV5-1 and TRBJ1-1; 7 nucleotides agree with TRBD1. J was trimmed by 5 bases and V by 5 bases; bases with no gene match: 9. Germline V gene data show CDR1 as SGHRS and CDR2 as YFSETQ. The CDR3 extends over 14 amino acids.

This clonotype was seen only a few times. V usage is TRBV14 and J usage is TRBJ2-1; D unresolved. From germline, CDR1 is SGHDN and CDR2 FVKESK. The CDR3 totals 13 residues. Between the trimmed V and J ends, which lost 4 bases and 15 bases, there was a span of 19 bases. The CDR3 sequence: CASSPPDVSSRFF. CDR3 in DNA: TGTGCCAGCAGCCCCCCGGACGTATCATCTCGGTTCTTC.

This clonotype was counted between two and nine times. V usage is TRBV10-3 and J usage is TRBJ2-5; 8 positions agree with TRBD2. The DNA end is more similar to TRBJ2-7, so the J call may be wrong. The germline gives CDR1 ENHRY, CDR2 SYGVKD. The CDR3 is 15 residues long. The CDR3 reads CAIGGSAGGIYEQYF. CDR3 nucleotide sequence: TGTGCCATCGGGGGTTCGGCGGGAGGAATCTACGAGCAGTACTTC.